The rows below give T cell receptor beta chains drawn from one sample of a study of CXCR3-negative and CXCR3-positive naive CD8 T cells. TCRdb reprocessed the 5' RACE reads, with one entry per CDR3 protein and no DNA. Its table lists some 140,000 distinct CDR3 sequences. Sequencing was done on a sample of naive CXCR3+ CD8+ T cells from blood. The receptors shown here come from a human donor in good health. Some clones in this sample may be carry-over from other donors' samples. Each CDR3 is given with its conserved first and last residue.

>TRBV5-1|TRBJ2-1
CASSLTSGRYNEQFF
>TRBV27|TRBJ2-6
CASSFNYEDVSSGANVLTF
>TRBV9|TRBJ2-1
CASSAPGQGAGEQFF
>TRBV19|TRBJ1-2
CASTIGGQPNYGYTF
>TRBV10-3|TRBJ2-7
CAIAPFRIQGSYEQYF
>TRBV7-3|TRBJ1-1
CASRGVNTEAFF
>TRBV5-1|TRBJ2-2
CASSLGTGGPTGELFF
>TRBV29-1|TRBJ2-1
CSVEGRGGSSYNEQFF
>TRBV7-9|TRBJ2-1
CASISTGTRFYNEQFF
>TRBV20-1|TRBJ2-7
CSASPRAPTYEQYF
>TRBV30|TRBJ1-1
CAWRFGAGNTEAFF
>TRBV19|TRBJ2-2
CASSMAGSAGELFF
>TRBV28|TRBJ1-4
CASSFEDKKLFF
>TRBV5-1|TRBJ2-1
CASSLDWGAEQFF
>TRBV3-1|TRBJ2-3
CASSPSGGDTQYF
>TRBV15|TRBJ2-2
CATSRDRQAGKTGELFF
>TRBV5-1|TRBJ2-7
CASSPVLGDPLEQYF
>TRBV14|TRBJ1-1
CASSQSPTWDSNTEAFF
>TRBV13|TRBJ1-1
CASSYRQGASRAFF
>TRBV5-6|TRBJ2-7
CASSLGQSSSYEQYF
>TRBV5-1|TRBJ2-4
CASSLAAPGSGLGNIQYF
>TRBV12-3/TRBV12-4|TRBJ2-5
CASSTPRVRGAGETQYF
>TRBV6-5|TRBJ2-1
CASRTVTYNEQFF
>TRBV20-1|TRBJ2-7
CSARETTIYEQYF
>TRBV6-2/TRBV6-3|TRBJ1-5
CASRDLGQYSNQPQHF
>TRBV28|TRBJ1-5
CASSLWGRNQPQHF
>TRBV15|TRBJ2-7
CATSRDRANRGQSYEQYF
>TRBV6-5|TRBJ1-1
CASSYRTGERAFF
>TRBV7-9|TRBJ2-1
CASSPRMVDNEQFF
>TRBV24-1|TRBJ2-2
CATSDPDRANTGELFF
>TRBV12-3/TRBV12-4|TRBJ2-1
CASSLIGGYNEQFF
>TRBV9|TRBJ2-7
CASSVDVGSYEQYF
>TRBV7-9|TRBJ1-2
CASSTGDVTVSNYGYTF
>TRBV20-1|TRBJ2-5
CSARDLQSGEETQYF
>TRBV20-1|TRBJ1-6
CSARSGTRGPETGNSPLHF
>TRBV19|TRBJ1-5
CASSIFDGPGQPQHF
>TRBV15|TRBJ2-1
CATSSAATILYNEQFF